This record concerns one TCR beta chain sequence. From the 5' RACE reads, TCRdb called clonotypes with MiXCR, one entry per CDR3 protein. The sample consists of around 430,000 distinct CDR3 sequences, about 16% of them appearing once. This entry is derived from a study of T-cell memory formation after mild COVID-19. There are 17 residues in the CDR3. Germline CDR1 SGHVS, CDR2 FQNEAQ. Trimming cost V 1 base and J 5 bases, with 19 bases left between them. The chain combines TRBV7-8 with TRBJ2-3, with D perhaps matching TRBD1 (7 bases). The TCR sequence derives from a man aged 18 to 30 who had mild COVID-19 (a few samples of this study predate the infection). Cell type and time point are not known. Sequences were obtained from PBMCs or a T cell subset sorted from them (not recorded which). The CDR3 DNA reads TGTGCCAGCAGCTTAGAGGGCAGGGGGGATCCGAGAGATACGCAGTATTTT. Translating gives CASSLEGRGDPRDTQYF.